This T cell receptor beta chain was sequenced in a study of T cell responses to AZD1222 COVID-19 vaccine (dated by TCRdb to about 2021). Some background on the complete study: TCR sequencing was performed for about 250 trial participants, of whom around 200 were given two doses of AZD1222 and around 25 were given two doses of MenACWY control vaccine. Trial participants were enrolled by age into subgroups of 18-55, 56-69 and 70-plus years, and around 150, 28 and 57 TCR-sequenced participants, respectively, were included in these subgroups.

General study outcomes and caveats: A significant rise in spike-specific TCR breadth and depth was observed after two AZD1222 doses relative to day 0 and relative to MenACWY recipients. The 56-69-year group was small, and its depth increase did not reach significance, likely because of low power. Vaccine-associated CD4 TCRs spanned the whole spike protein, with dominant responses in regions 160-218 and 743-854. No day 14 peak-response samples were available, so repertoires were characterized only after the peak T cell response. Reportedly, almost half of the unique spike-specific TCRs recognized epitopes lying outside the regions that are mutated in the B.1.351 and B.1.1.7 variants. Conclusions about previously exposed vaccinees are limited because only six or seven AZD1222 recipients were SARS-CoV-2 seropositive at baseline. Participants were mostly white British, with more females than males. The authors suggested clonal diversity may have been underestimated.

Remarks on this clone: Which antigen it targets is not known. No base quality values were provided; no much bigger clone lies one nucleotide off.

The CDR3 regions of human TCRbeta chains were analyzed by immunosequencing. The authors' pipeline ran thus. Repertoire TCRs were matched against a reference library of SARS-CoV-2-specific TCRs generated with the MIRA antigen-specificity platform. Breadth meant the fraction of unique TCRs that were SARS-CoV-2-associated, whereas depth meant the fraction of total T cells that were SARS-CoV-2-associated. Each spike-specific TCR was assigned to its reactive spike region and to a CD4 or CD8 class using the MIRA data. Log10-transformed breadth and depth values were compared by one-way ANOVA with Sidak's multiple comparisons tests. What TCRdb holds here is the immuneACCESS table cut down to in-frame rearrangements. Part of the clones is not present; checked against another copy, under half of the missing clones reflect an unresolved V gene, and the others are unexplained. D and trimming come from the DNA, and the V and J calls and clone size come from that table. This sample has around 90,000 clones in its table, and around 91% of those were observed once. Less than 5.5% of the sample is held by the ten biggest clonotypes.

Reading the germline V gene gives CDR1 SGHDN and CDR2 FVKESK. From cysteine to phenylalanine, the CDR3 is 14 amino acids long. Only CDR3 DNA is held: 42 bases, read in frame from base 1. Ends trimmed: V by 4 bases, J by 0 bases; bases unmatched to a gene: 2. What this sample's time point label stands for: baseline before first vaccination. The treatment or condition label for this specimen denotes: meningococcal conjugate vaccine given as trial control. The vaccinee samples were drawn from two UK trials, COV001 and COV002, one of which was a single-blind randomized controlled phase 2/3 trial testing AZD1222 (ChAdOx1 nCoV-19) in healthy adults. For TCRbeta chain sequencing, PBMC samples were collected from trial participants at day 0 and at day 28 after the second dose.

The sample was peripheral blood, taken on day 0 of MenACWY control vaccination. The V and J segments used are TRBV14 and TRBJ2-7; the junction holds 8 bases that match TRBD2. This sequence originates from an adult in good health. The CDR3 in this case is CASSRGLGSYEQYF. The DNA reads as follows: TGTGCCAGCAGCCGGGGACTAGGCTCCTACGAGCAGTACTTC.